These T cell receptor beta chains were read from a single sample in a study of cytomegalovirus exposure and HLA in healthy donors. The table came from immunoSEQ multiplex PCR; TCRdb's copy has only in-frame clones and leaves some out. The data show hundreds of thousands of clones, more than 80% seen once. Material for sequencing was PBMCs. Source of these receptors: a woman in her late teens or twenties in good health and CMV-seronegative. CDR3s include the opening cysteine and the closing phenylalanine or tryptophan. D genes are given only for firm matches.

D gene,J gene,V gene,CDR3 protein,CDR3 DNA
NA,TRBJ1-2,TRBV9,CASSVGTGRDGYTF,TGTGCCAGCAGCGTAGGCACAGGGAGGGATGGCTACACCTTC
NA,TRBJ2-1,TRBV6-4,CASSDTEVGEQFF,TGTGCCAGCAGTGACACGGAGGTTGGCGAGCAGTTCTTC
TRBD1,TRBJ2-1,TRBV2,CASRPGQANNEQFF,TGTGCCAGCAGACCGGGACAGGCTAACAATGAGCAGTTCTTC
NA,TRBJ2-5,TRBV25-1,CASSDPSGVQETQYF,TGTGCCAGCAGTGATCCCTCGGGAGTCCAAGAGACCCAGTACTTC
NA,TRBJ2-5,TRBV4-2,CASSPSREETQYF,TGTGCCAGCAGCCCTTCACGGGAAGAGACCCAGTACTTC
TRBD1,TRBJ1-2,TRBV6-5,CASTGAGGYTF,TGTGCCAGTACAGGGGCCGGTGGCTACACCTTC
NA,TRBJ2-7,TRBV28,CASTTNDVVYPEQYF,TGTGCCAGCACCACAAACGATGTCGTTTACCCCGAGCAGTACTTC
NA,TRBJ1-1,TRBV19,CASSMGVGTEAFF,TGTGCCAGTAGTATGGGAGTGGGCACTGAAGCTTTCTTT
TRBD1,TRBJ1-3,TRBV6-1,CASSEGWGQGKYSGNTIYF,TGTGCCAGCAGTGAAGGGTGGGGACAGGGAAAATACTCTGGAAACACCATATATTTT
TRBD1,TRBJ1-2,TRBV28,CASSMGQPYGYTF,TGTGCCAGCAGTATGGGACAGCCCTATGGCTACACCTTC
NA,TRBJ2-7,TRBV9,CASSVTGSYEQYF,TGTGCCAGCAGCGTAACGGGTTCCTACGAGCAGTACTTC